The 29 T cell receptor beta chains listed next were all sequenced from one sample in a study of T-cell memory formation after mild COVID-19. Using its own MiXCR run on the 5' RACE reads, TCRdb lists one record per CDR3 protein. Among 92,000 or so distinct CDR3 sequences listed, about 13% were seen once. Material: PBMCs or a T cell subset sorted from them (not recorded which). The source is an adult woman who had mild COVID-19 (a few samples of this study predate the infection). Cell type and time point are not known.

This rearrangement joins TRBV5-5 to TRBJ2-6; TRBD2 might be the D (6 bases). The CDR3 consists of 16 residues. Germline V lookup: CDR1 SGHKS, CDR2 YYEKEE (reference sequence). V was pared by 4 bases and J by 1 base, with 12 bases between. The CDR3 bases are TGTGCCAGCAGCGAAGCGGAGGGGTCTGGGGCCAACGTCCTGACTTTC. Its translation: CASSEAEGSGANVLTF.

This clonotype was seen only a few times. The chain carries TRBV7-9 and TRBJ1-5; 10 nucleotides match TRBD1. Germline lookup yields CDR1 SEHNR and CDR2 FQNEAQ (reference sequence). This CDR3 has 16 residues. V shed 5 bases and J 1 base; nucleotides not matched to a gene: 5. This chain's CDR3 is CASSPGTGESNQPQHF. In DNA, the CDR3 is TGTGCCAGCAGCCCCGGGACAGGGGAGAGCAATCAGCCCCAGCATTTT. Supplemented by reference TRBV7-9 and TRBJ1-5, the full variable domain reads DTGVSQNPRHKITKRGQNVTFRCDPISEHNRLYWYRQTLGQGPEFLTYFQNEAQLEKSRLLSDRFSAERPKGSFSTLEIQRTEQGDSAMYLCASSPGTGESNQPQHFGDGTRLSIL.

This clonotype showed up just a few times. The chain recombines TRBV5-6 with TRBJ2-7, with a tentative D call TRBD2 (6 bases). V lost 0 bases and J 4 bases, leaving 14 bases between the germline ends. Germline lookup yields CDR1 SGHDT and CDR2 YYEEEE. The CDR3 is made up of 15 amino acids. CDR3 sequence: CASSLDAGLHYEQYF. The CDR3 coding sequence is TGTGCCAGCAGCTTGGATGCGGGACTGCATTACGAGCAGTACTTC.

The chain uses TRBV4-1 and TRBJ2-1, with 9 bases identical to TRBD2. With 1 base clipped from V and 15 bases from J, the junction kept 10 bases outside the gene matches. The germline V gene has CDR1 MGHRA and CDR2 YSYEKL. This CDR3 is built from 14 residues. The CDR3 sequence is CASSQVKSGGSTFF. The CDR3 DNA reads as TGCGCCAGCAGCCAAGTAAAAAGCGGGGGGTCCACGTTCTTC.

This clonotype was seen only a few times. The rearrangement joins TRBV18 to TRBJ2-7, with 12 bases matching TRBD2. The germline V gene encodes CDR1 KGHSH and CDR2 LQKENI. This CDR3 contains 18 residues. The ends lost 3 bases at V and 0 bases at J; junction bases unmatched: 9. For the CDR3, the DNA is TGTGCCAGCTCACCCTTAACTAGCGGGGGGATGAGCTCCTACGAGCAGTACTTC. Protein product: CASSPLTSGGMSSYEQYF.

The chain recombines TRBV6-6 with TRBJ1-2; the match to TRBD1 covers 9 bases. This CDR3 is 16 amino acids long. Germline assignment: CDR1 MNHNY and CDR2 SVGAGI (reference sequence). Losses at the gene ends were 4 bases for V and 8 bases for J; bases not matched to a gene: 14. The CDR3: CASSSNPLGQGTGYTF. CDR3 bases: TGTGCCAGCAGTTCCAACCCTTTAGGACAGGGGACCGGCTACACCTTC.

This clonotype was detected only a few times. The V gene is TRBV24-1, the J gene TRBJ2-3; D unclear. V lost 3 bases and J 6 bases, leaving 12 bases between the germline ends. The CDR3 consists of 14 residues. Germline V lookup: CDR1 KGHDR, CDR2 SFDVKD. CDR3: CATSDLTSWDTQYF. The CDR3 nucleotides are TGTGCCACCAGTGATCTGACGAGTTGGGATACGCAGTATTTT.

This clonotype was counted ten times or more. The rearrangement uses TRBV4-3 and TRBJ2-4; D is unresolved. The germline V gene has CDR1 LGHNA and CDR2 YSLEER. The V end lost 0 bases, the J end lost 4 bases, and 16 bases lay between the germline ends. The CDR3 is 17 amino acids. This CDR3 is CASSQDGQKTPKNIQYF. CDR3 nucleotide sequence: TGCGCCAGCAGCCAAGACGGGCAGAAGACTCCTAAAAACATTCAGTACTTC.

The CDR3 DNA reads as TGCGCCAGCAGCCAAGAGAGGGAACTAGGGATAAATGAGCAGTTCTTC. Translation gives CASSQERELGINEQFF. The chain links TRBV4-1 to TRBJ2-1, with D perhaps TRBD2 (5 bases). This CDR3 is built from 16 residues. V was cut by 0 bases and J by 7 bases, with 16 bases left in between. The germline V gene has CDR1 MGHRA and CDR2 YSYEKL.

This clonotype was seen more than once but under ten times. The V call is TRBV7-9, the J call TRBJ2-3; D gene ambiguous. Trimming cost V 2 bases and J 2 bases, with 8 bases left between them. Germline CDR1 and CDR2: SEHNR and FQNEAQ (reference sequence). This CDR3 has 14 amino acids. CDR3 loop: CASSLPQVTDTQYF. In DNA, the CDR3 is TGTGCCAGCAGCTTACCGCAGGTCACAGATACGCAGTATTTT.

The chain carries TRBV7-8 and TRBJ2-7; D is perhaps TRBD1 (6 bases). Germline V lookup: CDR1 SGHVS, CDR2 FQNEAQ. V was pared by 4 bases and J by 5 bases, with 12 bases between. This CDR3 is 13 amino acids long. CDR3 loop: CASSYLTGNEQYF. CDR3 bases: TGTGCCAGCAGCTACCTCACAGGGAACGAGCAGTACTTC.

The sample holds many counts of this clonotype. The chain links TRBV5-1 to TRBJ2-7; D tentatively reads TRBD1 or TRBD2 (5 bases each). The CDR3 has 14 residues. V was clipped by 0 bases and J by 1 base, with 8 bases between them. Germline CDR1 SGHRS, CDR2 YFSETQ. CDR3 DNA sequence: TGCGCCAGCAGCTTGGGGGACGGATCCTACGAGCAGTACTTC. The encoded protein is CASSLGDGSYEQYF.

This clonotype was detected ten times or more. J is TRBJ2-7 and V is TRBV2; 10 bases match TRBD2. CDR1 and CDR2 (germline): SNHLY, FYNNEI. J gave up 2 bases and V 4 bases, and 2 bases lay outside the gene matches. The CDR3 length is 14 residues. In nucleotides, the CDR3 is TGTGCCAGCAGTGTAGGGACTAGCGCCTACGAGCAGTACTTC. As protein: CASSVGTSAYEQYF.

This chain connects TRBV5-5 to TRBJ2-5, with 10 bases lining up with TRBD1. The germline V gene encodes CDR1 SGHKS and CDR2 YYEKEE (reference sequence). The CDR3 is made up of 14 amino acids. V shed 4 bases, J shed 4 bases, and the junction held 4 bases outside the gene matches. In DNA, the CDR3 is TGTGCCAGCAGCACCTGGGACAGGGGAGAGACCCAGTACTTC. Translated, it gives CASSTWDRGETQYF.

The chain joins TRBV7-6 to TRBJ2-1; weak D call: TRBD1 (5 bases). Trimming shortened V by 5 bases and J by 5 bases, and 10 bases separated the two germline ends. The CDR3 is 13 residues long. Germline V gene sequence: CDR1 SGHVS, CDR2 FNYEAQ. This CDR3 is CASSIIGDNEQFF. As DNA, the CDR3 is TGTGCCAGCAGCATCATAGGGGACAATGAGCAGTTCTTC.

This clonotype has a handful of counts. The rearrangement links TRBV7-9 to TRBJ2-2; D gene uncertain. Germline values: CDR1 SEHNR, CDR2 FQNEAQ (reference sequence). Trimming pared 2 bases from V and 1 base from J, leaving 8 bases between. CDR3 size: 15 residues. CDR3 in amino acids: CASSLRERNTGELFF. The CDR3 DNA reads as TGTGCCAGCAGCTTAAGAGAAAGGAACACCGGGGAGCTGTTTTTT.

V gene TRBV7-3 combines with J gene TRBJ2-5, with 9 nucleotides matching TRBD2. The germline gives CDR1 SGHTA, CDR2 FQGTGA. V lost 5 bases and J lost 5; bases outside the gene matches: 6. The CDR3 is made up of 14 amino acids. In nucleotides, the CDR3 is TGTGCCAGCAGCCCGGGACTAGCTCCGGAGACCCAGTACTTC. Encoded protein: CASSPGLAPETQYF.

In this sample, this clonotype turned up a few times. The chain links TRBV9 to TRBJ2-1; perhaps TRBD2 as D (5 bases). This CDR3 comprises 12 residues. Germline V gene sequence: CDR1 SGDLS, CDR2 YYNGEE. The V gene lost 4 bases and the J gene lost 10 bases, with 12 bases spanning the gap. CDR3 residues: CASSPGREEQFF. The DNA for the CDR3 is TGTGCCAGCAGCCCGGGCCGGGAAGAGCAGTTCTTC.

This clonotype has more than one count but fewer than ten. This chain's CDR3 is CASSYSERETSGLEQFF. Written as DNA, the CDR3 is TGTGCCAGCAGTTACTCCGAAAGGGAGACTAGCGGTCTGGAGCAGTTCTTC. This chain links TRBV6-5 with TRBJ2-1; 9 nucleotides line up with TRBD2. This CDR3 is built from 17 residues. V gave up 0 bases and J gave up 10 bases; unmatched junction bases: 13. Looked up from germline, CDR1 is MNHEY and CDR2 is SVGAGI.

This clonotype was seen only a few times. The chain is built from TRBV6-5 and TRBJ2-7; D is unclear. The germline V and J ends were trimmed by 7 bases and 5 bases, with 15 bases remaining between them. Germline lookup yields CDR1 MNHEY and CDR2 SVGAGI. The CDR3 has 13 residues. The CDR3 DNA sequence: TGTGCCAGCAAGCACCGGACCCTTGACGAGCAGTACTTC. The encoded protein is CASKHRTLDEQYF.

This clonotype was seen many times. The chain links TRBV5-1 to TRBJ2-1; D may be TRBD1 (6 bases). Germline CDR1 reads SGHRS; CDR2 reads YFSETQ. V was pared by 3 bases and J by 0 bases, with 10 bases between. The CDR3 is 15 amino acids. The CDR3 sequence is CASSWTDSSYNEQFF. The DNA for the CDR3 is TGCGCCAGCAGCTGGACAGATAGCTCCTACAATGAGCAGTTCTTC.

CDR3 loop: CASSFATNTEAFF. The CDR3 DNA follows: TGTGCCAGCAGCTTTGCCACGAACACTGAAGCTTTCTTT. The chain combines TRBV5-5 with TRBJ1-1; D gene unclear. Germline CDR1 reads SGHKS; CDR2 reads YYEKEE (reference sequence). V dropped 2 bases and J dropped 1 base, with 6 bases sitting between them. The CDR3 has 13 amino acids.

There are a few counts of this clonotype. The J gene is TRBJ2-7, the V gene TRBV2; TRBD1 might be the D (5 bases). The CDR3 contains 12 residues. The germline CDR1 and CDR2 sequences are SNHLY and FYNNEI. Trimming took off 4 bases at V and 5 bases at J, with 9 bases between the two ends. The CDR3 DNA sequence: TGTGCCAGCAGTGGTCAGGGAAACGAGCAGTACTTC. Its protein product is CASSGQGNEQYF.

V gene TRBV29-1 combines with J gene TRBJ2-1, with 7 bases fitting TRBD1. CDR1 and CDR2 (germline): SQVTM, ANQGSEA. Trimming took 3 bases from V and 6 from J; bases not matched to a gene: 5. This CDR3 has 13 amino acids. As DNA, the CDR3 is TGCAGCGTTGACGGGACAGACAGCAATGAGCAGTTCTTC. This gives the protein CSVDGTDSNEQFF.

There are a few counts of this clonotype. In DNA, the CDR3 is TGTGCCAGCAGTTACCGCCTCATCTCGACTAGCGGGAGTCCTGGCACAGATACGCAGTATTTT. Protein product: CASSYRLISTSGSPGTDTQYF. The chain links TRBV6-2 or TRBV6-3 to TRBJ2-3, with TRBD2 matching 12 bases. The CDR3 consists of 21 residues. V trimming: 2 bases; J trimming: 1 base; junction bases outside the gene matches: 16. Germline CDR1 reads MNHEY; CDR2 reads SVGEGT.

This clonotype was seen a handful of times. The V and J genes are TRBV27 and TRBJ2-2; D is uncertain. The CDR3 sequence is 15 residues long. Per germline, CDR1 MNHEY and CDR2 SMNVEV (reference sequence). Trimming stripped 5 bases from V and 4 bases from J, with 14 bases between. CDR3 residues: CASSNRISFTGELFF. CDR3 bases: TGTGCCAGCAGTAATCGGATCTCCTTCACCGGGGAGCTGTTTTTT.

This clonotype was found a few times. The chain combines TRBV7-9 with TRBJ2-7, with D possibly being TRBD1 or TRBD2 (5 bases each). Germline-derived CDR1 and CDR2 are SEHNR and FQNEAQ (reference sequence). The germline V and J ends were trimmed by 6 bases and 0 bases, with 18 bases remaining between them. The CDR3 runs to 16 residues. The DNA for the CDR3 is TGTGCCAGCAGTTCCCAGGGAGAACTTCTCTCCTACGAGCAGTACTTC. Its protein product is CASSSQGELLSYEQYF.

The rearrangement links TRBV27 to TRBJ2-5; D not certain. Germline assignment: CDR1 MNHEY and CDR2 SMNVEV (reference sequence). The CDR3 runs 14 residues. V was pared by 2 bases and J by 1 base, with 8 bases between. This CDR3 reads CASSLLGFQETQYF. Written as DNA, the CDR3 is TGTGCCAGCAGTTTACTCGGATTCCAAGAGACCCAGTACTTC.

V is TRBV24-1 and J is TRBJ1-1; D is unclear. Trimming took off 9 bases at V and 1 base at J, with 11 bases between the two ends. CDR3 length equals 13 residues. CDR1 is KGHDR and CDR2 is SFDVKD in the germline V gene. The CDR3 DNA is TGTGCCACCTCGGACGGATCGAACACTGAAGCTTTCTTT. This gives the protein CATSDGSNTEAFF.